The 2 T cell receptor beta chains in this list originate from one sample, sequenced in a study of spatial heterogeneity in lung cancer. Documented time point: sample taken at primary tumor resection. Material for sequencing was whole RNA from tumor, nontumor lung or frozen PBMC, left unsorted. TCRdb analysed the 5' RACE reads with MiXCR anew, one entry per CDR3 protein. The data hold approximately 52,000 distinct CDR3 sequences, with roughly 7% observed a single time. Sample: PBMCs, taken at surgery. The receptors were gathered from a female donor with early-stage non-small cell lung cancer.

Many counts were recorded for this clonotype. The J gene is TRBJ1-1, the V gene TRBV4-1, with a weak D call TRBD1 (6 bases). The V gene's germline CDR1 is MGHRA and CDR2 YSYEKL. The CDR3 runs 14 residues. Trimming pared 4 bases from V and 7 bases from J, leaving 16 bases between. The CDR3 reads CASSPSDRTREAFF. The CDR3 nucleotides are TGCGCCAGCAGCCCATCCGACAGGACCCGTGAAGCTTTCTTT.

This clonotype was recorded a few times. The chain recombines TRBV6-2 or TRBV6-3 with TRBJ2-7; 9 bases are a match to TRBD2. The CDR3 sequence is 16 residues long. The germline V gene has CDR1 MNHEY and CDR2 SVGEGT. The junction had 9 bases not matched to a gene; V was cut back by 4 bases and J by 2 bases. For the CDR3, the DNA is TGTGCCAGCAGTTCGGGTAGCGGGGGCCTCCCCTACGAGCAGTACTTC. Translating gives CASSSGSGGLPYEQYF.